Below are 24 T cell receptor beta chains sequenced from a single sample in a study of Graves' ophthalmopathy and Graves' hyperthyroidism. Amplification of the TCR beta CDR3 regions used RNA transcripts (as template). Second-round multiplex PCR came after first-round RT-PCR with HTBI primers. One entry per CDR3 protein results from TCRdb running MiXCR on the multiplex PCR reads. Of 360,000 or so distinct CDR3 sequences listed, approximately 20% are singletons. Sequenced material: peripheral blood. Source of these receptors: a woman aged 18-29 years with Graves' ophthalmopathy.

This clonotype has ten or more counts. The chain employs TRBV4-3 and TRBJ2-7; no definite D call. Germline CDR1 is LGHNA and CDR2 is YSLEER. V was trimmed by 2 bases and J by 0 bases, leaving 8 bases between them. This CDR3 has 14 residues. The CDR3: CASSQYSSSYEQYF. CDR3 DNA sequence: TGCGCCAGCAGCCAATACAGTAGCTCCTACGAGCAGTACTTC.

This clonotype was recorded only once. DNA of the CDR3: TGTGCCAGCACCCTCGATCCTGGGGGGTCCAACGAGCAGTACTTC. Protein product: CASTLDPGGSNEQYF. This rearrangement joins TRBV7-3 to TRBJ2-7; tentative D call: TRBD2 (6 bases). Per germline, CDR1 SGHTA and CDR2 FQGTGA. V lost 7 bases and J 5 bases, leaving 21 bases between the germline ends. The CDR3 loop spans 15 amino acids.

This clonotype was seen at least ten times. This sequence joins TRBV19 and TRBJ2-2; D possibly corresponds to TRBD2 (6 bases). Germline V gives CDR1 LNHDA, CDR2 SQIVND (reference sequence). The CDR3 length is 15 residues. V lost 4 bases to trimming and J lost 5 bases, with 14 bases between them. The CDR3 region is CASSKAGGGTGELFF. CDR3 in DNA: TGTGCCAGTAGTAAAGCGGGTGGGGGAACCGGGGAGCTGTTTTTT.

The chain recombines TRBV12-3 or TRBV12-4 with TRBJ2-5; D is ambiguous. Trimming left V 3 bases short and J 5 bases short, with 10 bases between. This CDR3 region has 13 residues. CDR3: CASSFPPVETQYF. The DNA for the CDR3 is TGTGCCAGCAGTTTTCCCCCCGTTGAGACCCAGTACTTC.

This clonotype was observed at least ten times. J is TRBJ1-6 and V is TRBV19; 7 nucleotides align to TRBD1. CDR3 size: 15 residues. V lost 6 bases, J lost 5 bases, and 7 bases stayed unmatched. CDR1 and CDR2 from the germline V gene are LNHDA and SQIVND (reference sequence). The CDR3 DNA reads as TGTGCCAGTAGGGGACCGGGACAGAATAATTCACCCCTCCACTTT. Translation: CASRGPGQNNSPLHF.

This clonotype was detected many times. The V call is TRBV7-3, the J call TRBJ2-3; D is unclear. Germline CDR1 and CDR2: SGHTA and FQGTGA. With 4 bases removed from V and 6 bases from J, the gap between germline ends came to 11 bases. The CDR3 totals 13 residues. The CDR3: CASSSADGDTQYF. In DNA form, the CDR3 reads TGTGCCAGCAGCTCCGCGGATGGGGATACGCAGTATTTT.

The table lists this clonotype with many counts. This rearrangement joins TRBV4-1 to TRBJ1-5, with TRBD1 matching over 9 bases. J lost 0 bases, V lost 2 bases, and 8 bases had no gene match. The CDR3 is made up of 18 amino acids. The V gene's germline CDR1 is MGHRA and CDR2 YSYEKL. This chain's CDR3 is CASSQLDRGLNSNQPQHF. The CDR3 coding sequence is TGCGCCAGCAGCCAACTGGACAGGGGCTTAAATAGCAATCAGCCCCAGCATTTT.

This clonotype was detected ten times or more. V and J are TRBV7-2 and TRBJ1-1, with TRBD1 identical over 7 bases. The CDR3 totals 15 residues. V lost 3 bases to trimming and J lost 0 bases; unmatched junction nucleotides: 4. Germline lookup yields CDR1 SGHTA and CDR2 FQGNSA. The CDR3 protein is CASSLRDSLNTEAFF. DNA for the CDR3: TGTGCCAGCAGCTTGCGGGACAGCTTGAACACTGAAGCTTTCTTT.

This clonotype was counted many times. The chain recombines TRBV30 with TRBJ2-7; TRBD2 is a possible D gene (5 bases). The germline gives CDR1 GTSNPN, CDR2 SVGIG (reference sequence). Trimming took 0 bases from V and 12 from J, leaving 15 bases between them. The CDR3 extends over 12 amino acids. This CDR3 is CAWSVEVPGLYF. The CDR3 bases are TGTGCCTGGAGTGTGGAGGTGCCGGGCCTGTACTTC.

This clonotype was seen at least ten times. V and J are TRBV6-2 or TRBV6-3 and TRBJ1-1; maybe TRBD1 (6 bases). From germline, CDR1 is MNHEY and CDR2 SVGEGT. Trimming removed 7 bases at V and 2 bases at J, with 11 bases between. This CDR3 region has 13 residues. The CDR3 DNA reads TGTGCCAGCAACACCAGGGGCAACACTGAAGCTTTCTTT. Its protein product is CASNTRGNTEAFF.

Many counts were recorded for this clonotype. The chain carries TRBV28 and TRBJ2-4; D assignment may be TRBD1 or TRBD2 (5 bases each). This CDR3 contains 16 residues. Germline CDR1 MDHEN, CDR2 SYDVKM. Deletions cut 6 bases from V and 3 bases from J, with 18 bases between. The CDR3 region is CASSLPPGPSKNIQYF. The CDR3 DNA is TGTGCCAGCAGCCTCCCTCCGGGACCCAGCAAAAACATTCAGTACTTC.

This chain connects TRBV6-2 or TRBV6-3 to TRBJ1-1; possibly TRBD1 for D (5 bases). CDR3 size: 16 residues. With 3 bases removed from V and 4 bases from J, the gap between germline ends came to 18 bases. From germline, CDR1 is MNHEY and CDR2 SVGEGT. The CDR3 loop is CASSYMDKLSGTEAFF. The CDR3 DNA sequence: TGTGCCAGCAGTTATATGGACAAGTTGAGTGGCACTGAAGCTTTCTTT.

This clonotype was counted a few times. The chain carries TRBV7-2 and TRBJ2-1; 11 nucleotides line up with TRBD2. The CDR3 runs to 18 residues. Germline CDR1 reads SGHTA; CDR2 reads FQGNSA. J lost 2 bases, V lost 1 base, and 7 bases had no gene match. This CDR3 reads CASSLGLAGGIAYNEQFF. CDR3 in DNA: TGTGCCAGCAGCTTAGGGCTAGCGGGAGGAATTGCCTACAATGAGCAGTTCTTC.

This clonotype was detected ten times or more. CDR3 amino acids: CASSRERGTQYF. In DNA, the CDR3 is TGTGCCAGCAGCCGGGAGAGGGGGACCCAGTACTTC. The chain employs TRBV7-2 and TRBJ2-5, with TRBD2 as a possible D gene (6 bases). The germline V gene has CDR1 SGHTA and CDR2 FQGNSA. Trimming left V 5 bases short and J 7 bases short, with 11 bases between. The CDR3 is 12 amino acids.

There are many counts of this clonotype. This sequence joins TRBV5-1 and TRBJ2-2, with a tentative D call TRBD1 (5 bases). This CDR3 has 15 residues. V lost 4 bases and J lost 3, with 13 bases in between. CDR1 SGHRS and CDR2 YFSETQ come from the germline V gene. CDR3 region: CASSPRGVDTGELFF. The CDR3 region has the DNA TGCGCCAGCAGCCCTAGGGGTGTCGACACCGGGGAGCTGTTTTTT. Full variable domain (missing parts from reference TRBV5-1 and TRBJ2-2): KAGVTQTPRYLIKTRGQQVTLSCSPISGHRSVSWYQQTPGQGLQFLFEYFSETQRNKGNFPGRFSGRQFSNSRSEMNVSTLELGDSALYLCASSPRGVDTGELFFGEGSRLTVL.

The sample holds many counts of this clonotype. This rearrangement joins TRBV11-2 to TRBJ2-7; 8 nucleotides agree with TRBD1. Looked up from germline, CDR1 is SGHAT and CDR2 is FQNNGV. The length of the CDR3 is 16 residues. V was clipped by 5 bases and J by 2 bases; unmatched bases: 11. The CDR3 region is CASSTFDRGRAYEQYF. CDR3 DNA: TGTGCCAGCAGCACATTCGACAGGGGAAGGGCCTACGAGCAGTACTTC.

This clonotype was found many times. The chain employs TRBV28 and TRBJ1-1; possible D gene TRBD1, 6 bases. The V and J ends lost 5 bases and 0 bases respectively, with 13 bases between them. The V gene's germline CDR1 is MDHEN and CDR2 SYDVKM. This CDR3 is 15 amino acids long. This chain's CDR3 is CASSGGAGLNTEAFF. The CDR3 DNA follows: TGTGCCAGCAGTGGGGGGGCAGGGCTGAACACTGAAGCTTTCTTT.

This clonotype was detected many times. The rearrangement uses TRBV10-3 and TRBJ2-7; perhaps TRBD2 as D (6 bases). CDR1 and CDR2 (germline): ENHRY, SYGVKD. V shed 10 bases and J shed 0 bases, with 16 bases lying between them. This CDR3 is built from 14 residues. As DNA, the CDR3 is TGTGCCACCCTTGGGGAGGTCAGCTCCTACGAGCAGTACTTC. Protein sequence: CATLGEVSSYEQYF.

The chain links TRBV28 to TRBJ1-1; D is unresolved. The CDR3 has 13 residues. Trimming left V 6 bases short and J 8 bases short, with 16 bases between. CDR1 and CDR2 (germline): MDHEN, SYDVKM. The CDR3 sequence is CASSPLSIGEAFF. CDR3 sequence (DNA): TGTGCCAGCAGCCCATTAAGCATCGGGGAAGCTTTCTTT. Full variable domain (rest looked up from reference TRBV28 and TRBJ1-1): DVKVTQSSRYLVKRTGEKVFLECVQDMDHENMFWYRQDPGLGLRLIYFSYDVKMKEKGDIPEGYSVSREKKERFSLILESASTNQTSMYLCASSPLSIGEAFFGQGTRLTVV.

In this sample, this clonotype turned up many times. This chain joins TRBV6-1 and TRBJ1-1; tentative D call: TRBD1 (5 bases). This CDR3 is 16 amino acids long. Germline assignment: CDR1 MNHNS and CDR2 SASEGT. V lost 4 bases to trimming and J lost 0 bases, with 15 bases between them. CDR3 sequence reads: CASSGAGGPMNTEAFF. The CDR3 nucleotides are TGTGCCAGCAGTGGGGCCGGGGGACCCATGAACACTGAAGCTTTCTTT.

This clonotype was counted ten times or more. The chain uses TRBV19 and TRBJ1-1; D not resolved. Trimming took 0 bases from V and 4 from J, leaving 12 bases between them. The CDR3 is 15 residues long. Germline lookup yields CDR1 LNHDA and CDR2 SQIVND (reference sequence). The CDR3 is CASSIDGAVGTEAFF. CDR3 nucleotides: TGTGCCAGTAGTATAGATGGAGCAGTGGGCACTGAAGCTTTCTTT.

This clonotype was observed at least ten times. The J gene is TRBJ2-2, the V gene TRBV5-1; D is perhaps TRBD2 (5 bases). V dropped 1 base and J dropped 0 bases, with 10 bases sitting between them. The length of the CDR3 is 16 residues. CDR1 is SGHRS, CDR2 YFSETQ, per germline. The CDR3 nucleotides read TGCGCCAGCAGCTTGCTAGCTGGGGCGAACACCGGGGAGCTGTTTTTT. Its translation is CASSLLAGANTGELFF.

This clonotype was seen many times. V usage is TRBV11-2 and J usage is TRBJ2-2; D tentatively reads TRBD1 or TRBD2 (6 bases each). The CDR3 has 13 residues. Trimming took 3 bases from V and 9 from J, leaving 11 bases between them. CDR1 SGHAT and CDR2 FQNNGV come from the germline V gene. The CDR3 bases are TGTGCCAGCAGCTTTTACGGGGGCAGGGAGCTGTTTTTT. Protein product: CASSFYGGRELFF.

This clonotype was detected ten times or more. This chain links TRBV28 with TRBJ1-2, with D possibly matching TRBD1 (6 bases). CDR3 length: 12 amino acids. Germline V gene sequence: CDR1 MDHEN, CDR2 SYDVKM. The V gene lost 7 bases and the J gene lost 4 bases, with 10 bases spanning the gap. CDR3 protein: CASTGTPYGYTF. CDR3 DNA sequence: TGTGCCAGCACCGGGACACCCTATGGCTACACCTTC.